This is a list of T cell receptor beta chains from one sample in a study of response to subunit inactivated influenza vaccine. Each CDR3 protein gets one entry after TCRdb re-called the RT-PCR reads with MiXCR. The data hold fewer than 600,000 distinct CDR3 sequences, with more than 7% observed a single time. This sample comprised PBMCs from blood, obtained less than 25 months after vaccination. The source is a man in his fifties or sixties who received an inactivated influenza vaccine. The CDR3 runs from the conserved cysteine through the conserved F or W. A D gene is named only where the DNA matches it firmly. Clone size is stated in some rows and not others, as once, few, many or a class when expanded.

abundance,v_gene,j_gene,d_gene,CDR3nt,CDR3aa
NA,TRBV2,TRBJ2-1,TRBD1,TGTGCCAGCGGGACAGGGGGGAATGAGCAGTTCTTC,CASGTGGNEQFF
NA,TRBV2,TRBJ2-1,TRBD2,TGTGCCAGCAGTGCCCGACTAGCGGGGGTCTACAATGAGCAGTTCTTC,CASSARLAGVYNEQFF
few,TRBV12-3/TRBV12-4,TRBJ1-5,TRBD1,TGTGCCAGCAGTCCTGGGCAGGGGGCTAGTTGGAGTCAGCCCCAGCATTTT,CASSPGQGASWSQPQHF
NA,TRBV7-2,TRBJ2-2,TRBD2,TGTGCCAGCAGCTTAGTGGCTAGCGGGCCAACCGGGGAGCTGTTTTTT,CASSLVASGPTGELFF
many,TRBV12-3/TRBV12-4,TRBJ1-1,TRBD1,TGTGCCAGCAGTTTACACAGGGGGCTTAGGGACACTGAAGCTTTCTTT,CASSLHRGLRDTEAFF
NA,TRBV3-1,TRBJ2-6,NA,TGTGCCAGCCAGGGGTTAGCTGGGGCCAACGTCCTGACTTTC,CASQGLAGANVLTF
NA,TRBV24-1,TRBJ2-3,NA,TGTGCCACCAGTGACACCTCCGTCTTCACAGATACGCAGTATTTT,CATSDTSVFTDTQYF
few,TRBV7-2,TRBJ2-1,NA,TGTGCCAGCAGCGGAGCGTCCTACAATGAGCAGTTCTTC,CASSGASYNEQFF
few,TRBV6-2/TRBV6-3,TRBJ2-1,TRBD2,TGTGCCAGCACCAAGGGACTAGCGGGCAATGAGCAGTTCTTC,CASTKGLAGNEQFF
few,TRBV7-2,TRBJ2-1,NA,TGTGCCAGCAGCTTACTCTTGGATGAGCAGTTCTTC,CASSLLLDEQFF
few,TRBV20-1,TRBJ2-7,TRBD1,TGCAGTGCTAGAAGGTTAGACAGGGACTACGAGCAGTACTTC,CSARRLDRDYEQYF
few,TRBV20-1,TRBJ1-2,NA,TGCAGTGCCTCTGGACATCTCTATGGCTACACCTTC,CSASGHLYGYTF
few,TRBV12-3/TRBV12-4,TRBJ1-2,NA,TGTGCCAGCAGCGACCCAGGATATGGCTACACCTTC,CASSDPGYGYTF
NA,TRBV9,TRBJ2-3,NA,TGTGCCAGCAGCGTAGTGGGGACACGGAACACAGATACGCAGTATTTT,CASSVVGTRNTDTQYF
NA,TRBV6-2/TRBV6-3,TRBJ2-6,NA,TGTGCCAGCAGTTATTTTAGCACTGGGGCCAACGTCCTGACTTTC,CASSYFSTGANVLTF
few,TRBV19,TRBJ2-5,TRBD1,TGTGCCAGTAGTGGCTCCGGACAGGGCGAAGAGACCCAGTACTTC,CASSGSGQGEETQYF
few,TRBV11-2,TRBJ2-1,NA,TGTGCCAGCAGCCTGAACCCGATGGGACGTGACGAGCAGTTCTTC,CASSLNPMGRDEQFF
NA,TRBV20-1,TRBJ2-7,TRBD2,TGCAGTGCTAGGGACCAAGGGACTAGCGGAGTGGGGCCCTACGAGCAGTACTTC,CSARDQGTSGVGPYEQYF
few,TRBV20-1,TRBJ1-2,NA,TGCAGTGCTCCCCGGGGGGGCTCCGGCTACACCTTC,CSAPRGGSGYTF
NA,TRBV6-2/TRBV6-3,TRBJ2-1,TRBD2,TGTGCCAGCAGTAACCCCCCCCTAGCGGGAGACCATTTC,CASSNPPLAGDHF
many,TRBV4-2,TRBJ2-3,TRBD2,TGTGCCAGCAGCCAAGGAGGACTAGCGGGGGGATCAGATACGCAGTATTTT,CASSQGGLAGGSDTQYF
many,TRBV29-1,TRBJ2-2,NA,TGCAGCGTTTCAAACACCGGGGAGCTGTTTTTT,CSVSNTGELFF
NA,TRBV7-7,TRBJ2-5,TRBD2,TGTGCTAGCAGCTTAAACTCGGGGGGGCGCGAGACCCAGTACTTC,CASSLNSGGRETQYF
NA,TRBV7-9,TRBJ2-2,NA,TGTGCCAGCAGTTCCCTTTTCGGGGGCCGGAACACCGGGGAGCTGTTTTTT,CASSSLFGGRNTGELFF
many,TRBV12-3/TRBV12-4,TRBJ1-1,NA,TGTGCCAGCAGGGGACCCCTTACATTTGGCACTGAAGCTTTCTTT,CASRGPLTFGTEAFF
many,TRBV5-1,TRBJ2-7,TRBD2,TGCGCCAGCAGCTCCCTGACTAGCGACTACGAGCAGTACTTC,CASSSLTSDYEQYF
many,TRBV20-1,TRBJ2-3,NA,TGCAGTGCTAGTGTGTGGGGCACAGATACGCAGTATTTT,CSASVWGTDTQYF
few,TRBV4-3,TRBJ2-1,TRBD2,TGCGCCAGCAGCCCGGGACTAGTCCGTTATGAGCAGTTCTTC,CASSPGLVRYEQFF
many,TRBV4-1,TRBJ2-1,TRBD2,TGCGCCAGCAGCCAAGATCGAACTAGCGGTTGGAATGAGCAGTTCTTC,CASSQDRTSGWNEQFF
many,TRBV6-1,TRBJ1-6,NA,TGTGCCAGCACCACCCAGGATTGGTCACCCCTCCACTTT,CASTTQDWSPLHF
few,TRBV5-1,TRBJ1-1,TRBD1,TGCGCCAGCAGCTTGGCGGTACAGGGGGCGACAACTGAAGCTTTCTTT,CASSLAVQGATTEAFF
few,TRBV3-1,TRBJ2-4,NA,TGTGCCAGCAGCCCCCGGCTTAGCAGTCTAGCCAAAAACATTCAGTACTTC,CASSPRLSSLAKNIQYF
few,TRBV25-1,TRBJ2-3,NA,TGTGCCAGCAGTGAGCACAAAACTAGCGATACGCAGTATTTT,CASSEHKTSDTQYF
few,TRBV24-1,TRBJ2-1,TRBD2,TGTGCCACCAGTGATTTCACTAGCGGGGGGGCCAATGAGCAGTTCTTC,CATSDFTSGGANEQFF
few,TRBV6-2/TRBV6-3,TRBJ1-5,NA,TGTGCCAGCACCCACAGTGGACAGTGGGCTTATAGCAATCAGCCCCAGCATTTT,CASTHSGQWAYSNQPQHF
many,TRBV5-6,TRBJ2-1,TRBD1,TGTGCCAGCAGCTTCAGACAGGGGGTGATGGATGAGCAGTTCTTC,CASSFRQGVMDEQFF
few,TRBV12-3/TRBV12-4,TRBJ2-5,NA,TGTGCCAGCAGTACGGACCAGAAGTTCGGGACGGACCAAGAGACCCAGTACTTC,CASSTDQKFGTDQETQYF
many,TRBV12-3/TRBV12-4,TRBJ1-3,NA,TGTGCCAGCAATCAAGACTCTGGAAACACCATATATTTT,CASNQDSGNTIYF
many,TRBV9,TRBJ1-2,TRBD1,TGTGCCAGCAGCCCAGCCGGGACAGGGATCTATGGCTACACCTTC,CASSPAGTGIYGYTF
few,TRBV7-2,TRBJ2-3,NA,TGTGCCAGCAGCTTGTGGGATACGCAGTATTTT,CASSLWDTQYF
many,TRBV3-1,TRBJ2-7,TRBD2,TGTGCCAGCAGCCAAGACAGACTAGCCTTATACGAGCAGTACTTC,CASSQDRLALYEQYF
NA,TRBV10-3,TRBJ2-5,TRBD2,TGTGCCATCAGTGACCCACTAGCGGGGGGCCAAGAGACCCAGTACTTC,CAISDPLAGGQETQYF
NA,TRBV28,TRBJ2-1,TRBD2,TGTGCCAGCAGCTCAGCCATAGCGGGAGAGGTTTACAATGAGCAGTTCTTC,CASSSAIAGEVYNEQFF
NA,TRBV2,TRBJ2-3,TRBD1,TGTGCCAGCAGTGAACGACAGGGGTTAACCGATACGCAGTATTTT,CASSERQGLTDTQYF
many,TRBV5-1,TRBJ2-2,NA,TGCGCCAGCAGCTTGTTTGAGCAGGGGAACACCGGGGAGCTGTTTTTT,CASSLFEQGNTGELFF
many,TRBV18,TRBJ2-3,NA,TGTGCCAGCTCACCGTCGACAGGCACAGATACGCAGTATTTT,CASSPSTGTDTQYF
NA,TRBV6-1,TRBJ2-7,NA,TGTGCCAGCAGTGAAGATCGCAGACGGGAGCAGTACTTC,CASSEDRRREQYF
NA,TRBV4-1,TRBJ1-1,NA,TGCGCCAGCAGCCAAGTGGACGGGGATGGTGAAGCTTTCTTT,CASSQVDGDGEAFF
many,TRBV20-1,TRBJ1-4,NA,TGCAGTGCTCTGGACGGTCTGAAGGGGTCTAATGAAAAACTGTTTTTT,CSALDGLKGSNEKLFF
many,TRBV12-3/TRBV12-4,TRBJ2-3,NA,TGTGCCAGCAGTTTAGTTGCCACAGATACGCAGTATTTT,CASSLVATDTQYF
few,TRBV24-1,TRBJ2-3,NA,TGTGCCACCAGTGACCGCTCTTGGACGGGTACGCAGTATTTT,CATSDRSWTGTQYF
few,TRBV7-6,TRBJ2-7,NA,TGTGCCAGCAGCTTTGGCGGGTACTACGAGCAGTACTTC,CASSFGGYYEQYF
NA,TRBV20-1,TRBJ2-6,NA,TGCAGTGCTAGAGATCTTGGGAGCTCTGGGGCCAACGTCCTGACTTTC,CSARDLGSSGANVLTF
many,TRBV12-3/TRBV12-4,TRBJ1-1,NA,TGTGCCAGCAGTTTGGGCCCAGGGGCTACTGAAGCTTTCTTT,CASSLGPGATEAFF
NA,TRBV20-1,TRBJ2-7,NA,TGCAGTGCTAGAGGGTTCCGGGACTACGAGCAGTACTTC,CSARGFRDYEQYF
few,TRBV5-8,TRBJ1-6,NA,TGTGCCAGCCAGGACAGCGATTCACCCCTCCACTTT,CASQDSDSPLHF
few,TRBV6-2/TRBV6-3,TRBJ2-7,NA,TGTGCCAGCAGTTACGAACGGCTCTCCTACGAGCAGTACTTC,CASSYERLSYEQYF
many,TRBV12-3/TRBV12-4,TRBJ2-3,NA,TGTGCCAGCAGTTTCTCCCCTAACTACACAGATACGCAGTATTTT,CASSFSPNYTDTQYF
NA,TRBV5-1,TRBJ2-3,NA,TGCGCCAGCAGCCCTGGGACGGCCGGCGAGACGCAGTATTTT,CASSPGTAGETQYF